The table lists the clone carrying this TCR beta chain with a few counts. The target antigen is unknown. TCRdb re-called the RT-PCR reads through MiXCR, storing one row per CDR3 protein. The data show fewer than 600,000 distinct CDR3 sequences, about 7.2% seen once. The CDR3 runs 12 residues. Deletions cut 5 bases from V and 6 bases from J, with 10 bases between. These data come from a study of response to subunit inactivated influenza vaccine. Study observations and caveats: Authors suggested few new T cells are recruited by each seasonal influenza vaccination.

The chain recombines TRBV12-3 or TRBV12-4 with TRBJ2-5; D gene uncertain. The sample in question was PBMCs from blood, obtained approximately 25 months after vaccination. This clonotype was obtained from a man aged 50-75 years who received an inactivated influenza vaccine. The CDR3 spells CASSTRVQTQYF. CDR3 nucleotide sequence: TGTGCCAGCAGTACCAGAGTACAGACCCAGTACTTC.